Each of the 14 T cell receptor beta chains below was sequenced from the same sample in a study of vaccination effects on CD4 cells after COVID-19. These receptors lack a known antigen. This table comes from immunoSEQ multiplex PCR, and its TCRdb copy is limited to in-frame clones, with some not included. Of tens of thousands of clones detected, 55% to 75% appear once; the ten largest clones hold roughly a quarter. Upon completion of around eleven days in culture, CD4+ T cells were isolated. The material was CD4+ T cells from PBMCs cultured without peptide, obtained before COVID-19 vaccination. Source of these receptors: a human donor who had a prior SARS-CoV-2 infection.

The DNA of the CDR3 is TGTGCCAGCAGCCCAGGACTAGCGGGGGACCGCATCTACACAGATACGCAGTATTTT. Amino acid sequence: CASSPGLAGDRIYTDTQYF. This chain links TRBV7-9 with TRBJ2-3; TRBD2 agrees at 13 bases. Germline CDR1 SEHNR, CDR2 FQNEAQ (reference sequence). There are 19 residues in the CDR3. J was trimmed by 2 bases and V by 5 bases; bases with no gene match: 13.

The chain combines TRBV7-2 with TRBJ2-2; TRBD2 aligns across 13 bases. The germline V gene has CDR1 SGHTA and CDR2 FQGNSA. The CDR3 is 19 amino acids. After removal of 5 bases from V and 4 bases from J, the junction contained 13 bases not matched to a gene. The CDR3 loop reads CASSPRMPTSGGRTGELFF. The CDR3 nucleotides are TGTGCCAGCAGCCCCAGAATGCCGACTAGCGGGGGGCGCACCGGGGAGCTGTTTTTT.

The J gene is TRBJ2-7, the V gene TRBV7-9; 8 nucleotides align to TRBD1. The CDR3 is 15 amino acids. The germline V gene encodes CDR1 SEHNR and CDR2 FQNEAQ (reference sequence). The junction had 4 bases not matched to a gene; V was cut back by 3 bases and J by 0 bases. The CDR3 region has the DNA TGTGCCAGCAGCTTGACCGGGACAGGCTCCTACGAGCAGTACTTC. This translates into CASSLTGTGSYEQYF.

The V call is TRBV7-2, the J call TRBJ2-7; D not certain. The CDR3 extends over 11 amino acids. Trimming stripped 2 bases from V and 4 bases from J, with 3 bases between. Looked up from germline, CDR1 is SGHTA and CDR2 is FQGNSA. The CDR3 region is CASSLFYEQYF. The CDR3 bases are TGTGCCAGCAGCTTATTTTACGAGCAGTACTTC.

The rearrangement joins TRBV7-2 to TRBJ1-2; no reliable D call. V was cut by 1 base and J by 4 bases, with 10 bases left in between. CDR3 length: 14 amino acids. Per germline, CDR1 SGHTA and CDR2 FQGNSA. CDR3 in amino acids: CASSLEIAFYGYTF. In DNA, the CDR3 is TGTGCCAGCAGCTTAGAAATAGCCTTCTATGGCTACACCTTC. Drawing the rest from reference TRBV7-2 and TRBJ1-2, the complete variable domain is GAGVSQSPSNKVTEKGKDVELRCDPISGHTALYWYRQSLGQGLEFLIYFQGNSAPDKSGLPSDRFSAERTGGSVSTLTIQRTQQEDSAVYLCASSLEIAFYGYTFGSGTRLTVV.

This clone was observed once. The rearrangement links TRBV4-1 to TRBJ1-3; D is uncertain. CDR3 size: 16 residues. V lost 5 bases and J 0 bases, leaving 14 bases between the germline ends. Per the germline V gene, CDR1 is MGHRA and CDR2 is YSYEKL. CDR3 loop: CASSSPGMSSGNTIYF. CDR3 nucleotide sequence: TGCGCCAGCAGCTCACCAGGTATGAGCTCTGGAAACACCATATATTTT.

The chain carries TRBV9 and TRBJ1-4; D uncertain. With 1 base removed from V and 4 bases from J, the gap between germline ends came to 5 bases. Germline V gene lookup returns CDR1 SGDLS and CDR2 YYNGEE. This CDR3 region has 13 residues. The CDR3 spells CASSVSVNEKLFF. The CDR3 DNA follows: TGTGCCAGCAGCGTATCAGTTAATGAAAAACTGTTTTTT.

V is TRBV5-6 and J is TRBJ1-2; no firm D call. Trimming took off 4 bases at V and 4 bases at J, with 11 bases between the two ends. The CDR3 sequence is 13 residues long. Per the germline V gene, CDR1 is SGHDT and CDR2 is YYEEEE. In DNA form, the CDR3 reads TGTGCCAGCAGCCCCCCTGATACCTATGGCTACACCTTC. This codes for CASSPPDTYGYTF.

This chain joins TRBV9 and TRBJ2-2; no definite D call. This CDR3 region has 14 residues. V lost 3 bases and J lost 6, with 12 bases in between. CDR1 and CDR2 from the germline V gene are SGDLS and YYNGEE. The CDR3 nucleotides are TGTGCCAGCAGCGGGCTAGTCAAAGCCGGGGAGCTGTTTTTT. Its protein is CASSGLVKAGELFF.

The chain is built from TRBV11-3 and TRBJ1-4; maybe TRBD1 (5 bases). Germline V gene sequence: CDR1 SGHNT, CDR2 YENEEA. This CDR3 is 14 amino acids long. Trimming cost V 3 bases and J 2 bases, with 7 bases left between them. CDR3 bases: TGTGCCAGCAGCTTGAGGGGCACTAATGAAAAACTGTTTTTT. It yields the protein CASSLRGTNEKLFF.

The CDR3 loop reads CASSQRTSGGVGNEQFF. In nucleotides, the CDR3 is TGTGCCAGCAGCCAGAGGACTAGCGGGGGGGTAGGTAATGAGCAGTTCTTC. This chain links TRBV4-2 with TRBJ2-1, with 15 bases lining up with TRBD2. CDR3 size: 17 residues. The germline CDR1 and CDR2 sequences are LGHNA and YNFKEQ. J gave up 7 bases and V 3 bases, and 7 bases lay outside the gene matches.

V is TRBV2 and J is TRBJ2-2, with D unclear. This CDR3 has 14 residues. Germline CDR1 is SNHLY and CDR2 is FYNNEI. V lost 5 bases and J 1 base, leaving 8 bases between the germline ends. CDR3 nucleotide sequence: TGTGCCAGCAGTAACAGTTTGAACACCGGGGAGCTGTTTTTT. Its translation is CASSNSLNTGELFF.

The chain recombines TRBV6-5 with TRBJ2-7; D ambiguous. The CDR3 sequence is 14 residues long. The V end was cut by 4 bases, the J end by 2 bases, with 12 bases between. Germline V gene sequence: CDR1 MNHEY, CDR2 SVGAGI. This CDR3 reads CASSFLRSAYEQYF. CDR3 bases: TGTGCCAGCAGTTTTCTAAGATCTGCCTACGAGCAGTACTTC.

CDR3 sequence: CASSAGQGSSVQYF. In nucleotides, the CDR3 is TGTGCCAGCAGTGCCGGACAGGGGAGTTCTGTGCAGTACTTC. The V gene is TRBV9, the J gene TRBJ2-7; TRBD1 matches at 9 bases. This CDR3 has 14 residues. Trimming cost V 5 bases and J 9 bases; bases outside gene matches: 12. CDR1 is SGDLS and CDR2 is YYNGEE in the germline V gene.